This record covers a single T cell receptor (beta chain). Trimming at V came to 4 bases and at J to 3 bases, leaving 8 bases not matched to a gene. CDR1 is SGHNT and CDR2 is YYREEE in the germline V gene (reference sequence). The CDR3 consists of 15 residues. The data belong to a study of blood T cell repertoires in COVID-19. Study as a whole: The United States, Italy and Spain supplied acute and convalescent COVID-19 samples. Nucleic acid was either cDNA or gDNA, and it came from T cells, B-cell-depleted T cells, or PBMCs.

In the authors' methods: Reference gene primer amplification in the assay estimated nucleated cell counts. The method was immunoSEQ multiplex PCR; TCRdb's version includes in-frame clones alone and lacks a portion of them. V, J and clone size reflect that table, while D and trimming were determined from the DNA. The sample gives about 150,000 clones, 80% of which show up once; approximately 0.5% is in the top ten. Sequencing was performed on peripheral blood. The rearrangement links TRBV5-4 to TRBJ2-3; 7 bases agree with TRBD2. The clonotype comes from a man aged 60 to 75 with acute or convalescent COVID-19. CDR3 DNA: TGTGCCAGCAGCCTTCCGGGACTACAGACAGATACGCAGTATTTT. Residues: CASSLPGLQTDTQYF. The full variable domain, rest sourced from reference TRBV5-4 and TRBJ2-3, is ETGVTQSPTHLIKTRGQQVTLRCSSQSGHNTVSWYQQALGQGPQFIFQYYREEENGRGNFPPRFSGLQFPNYSSELNVNALELDDSALYLCASSLPGLQTDTQYFGPGTRLTVL.